Listed below are T cell receptor beta chains from one sample, sequenced in a study of blood T cell repertoires in COVID-19. Sequencing used immunoSEQ multiplex PCR; TCRdb keeps in-frame clones, though not all of them. The table lists about 210,000 clones, 87% of them singletons. The material sequenced was PBMCs or T cells enriched from blood (not recorded which). These receptor sequences come from a man in his thirties or forties in a cohort exposed to, infected with or recovered from COVID-19 (not recorded which). CDR3s include the opening cysteine and the closing phenylalanine or tryptophan. Each record gives: CDR3 protein, CDR3 DNA, clone size, V gene, D gene, J gene. D genes are given only for firm matches. Rows may omit the clone size; those that give it use once, few, many or a size class.

CDR3 protein: CASRDRGVNEQFF; CDR3 DNA: TGTGCCAGCAGGGACAGGGGGGTCAATGAGCAGTTCTTC; clone size: once; V gene: TRBV11-2; D gene: TRBD1; J gene: TRBJ2-1
CDR3 protein: CASSPRTSGRALTDTQYF; CDR3 DNA: TGCGCCAGCAGCCCACGGACTAGCGGGAGGGCCCTCACAGATACGCAGTATTTT; clone size: .; V gene: TRBV5-1; D gene: TRBD2; J gene: TRBJ2-3
CDR3 protein: CASSLVGTGEEKLFF; CDR3 DNA: TGTGCCAGCAGCTTAGTAGGGACAGGGGAGGAAAAACTGTTTTTT; clone size: .; V gene: TRBV7-9; D gene: TRBD1; J gene: TRBJ1-4
CDR3 protein: CASSVVEGRTEAFF; CDR3 DNA: TGTGCCAGCAGCGTAGTTGAGGGTCGGACGGAAGCTTTCTTT; clone size: .; V gene: TRBV9; D gene: .; J gene: TRBJ1-1
CDR3 protein: CASSLRLYEQYF; CDR3 DNA: TGTGCCAGCAGCTTAAGACTCTACGAGCAGTACTTC; clone size: once; V gene: TRBV5-6; D gene: .; J gene: TRBJ2-7
CDR3 protein: CATSDRQGTNQPQHF; CDR3 DNA: TGTGCCACCAGTGACCGTCAGGGAACCAATCAGCCCCAGCATTTT; clone size: .; V gene: TRBV24-1; D gene: .; J gene: TRBJ1-5
CDR3 protein: CASSLVSGTSGNEQFF; CDR3 DNA: TGTGCCAGCAGCTTAGTTTCCGGGACTAGCGGCAATGAGCAGTTCTTC; clone size: .; V gene: TRBV13; D gene: TRBD2; J gene: TRBJ2-1
CDR3 protein: CASSGRTSGNNEQFF; CDR3 DNA: TGTGCCAGCAGCGGGAGGACTAGCGGGAACAATGAGCAGTTCTTC; clone size: .; V gene: TRBV9; D gene: TRBD2; J gene: TRBJ2-1
CDR3 protein: CASRGRGEGALGNIQYF; CDR3 DNA: TGTGCCAGCAGGGGCAGAGGCGAGGGGGCGTTGGGAAACATTCAGTACTTC; clone size: .; V gene: TRBV3-1/TRBV3-2; D gene: TRBD1; J gene: TRBJ2-4
CDR3 protein: CASSRLQGTNTEAFF; CDR3 DNA: TGTGCCAGCAGTCGCCTCCAGGGTACAAACACTGAAGCTTTCTTT; clone size: .; V gene: TRBV6-5; D gene: .; J gene: TRBJ1-1
CDR3 protein: CASSSETGKTGYTF; CDR3 DNA: TGTGCCAGCAGTTCAGAAACAGGGAAAACTGGCTACACCTTC; clone size: .; V gene: TRBV28; D gene: .; J gene: TRBJ1-2
CDR3 protein: CATSGGLVHGQYF; CDR3 DNA: TGTGCCACCAGCGGGGGACTAGTCCATGGGCAGTACTTC; clone size: .; V gene: TRBV15; D gene: TRBD2; J gene: TRBJ2-7
CDR3 protein: CASSLAQGTQPQHF; CDR3 DNA: TGTGCCAGCAGCTTAGCCCAGGGGACCCAGCCCCAGCATTTT; clone size: .; V gene: TRBV7-2; D gene: .; J gene: TRBJ1-5
CDR3 protein: CASSLSRVDGYTF; CDR3 DNA: TGTGCCAGCAGCTTGAGCAGGGTTGATGGCTACACCTTC; clone size: .; V gene: TRBV7-9; D gene: .; J gene: TRBJ1-2
CDR3 protein: CASSVTGGVQPQHF; CDR3 DNA: TGTGCCAGCAGCGTGACAGGGGGCGTTCAGCCCCAGCATTTT; clone size: .; V gene: TRBV4-2; D gene: TRBD1; J gene: TRBJ1-5
CDR3 protein: CASSQGQQRGYTF; CDR3 DNA: TGTGCCAGCAGCCAGGGCCAGCAGCGTGGCTACACCTTC; clone size: .; V gene: TRBV7-9; D gene: .; J gene: TRBJ1-2
CDR3 protein: CASSQGTHPNYNEQFF; CDR3 DNA: TGCGCCAGCAGCCAGGGGACTCATCCTAATTACAATGAGCAGTTCTTC; clone size: .; V gene: TRBV4-1; D gene: .; J gene: TRBJ2-1
CDR3 protein: CASRDTSGSYQETQYF; CDR3 DNA: TGTGCCAGCAGAGACACTAGCGGGAGCTACCAAGAGACCCAGTACTTC; clone size: .; V gene: TRBV5-6; D gene: TRBD2; J gene: TRBJ2-5
CDR3 protein: CASSLGVAVLNQPQHF; CDR3 DNA: TGTGCCAGCAGCTTAGGTGTAGCGGTGCTCAATCAGCCCCAGCATTTT; clone size: .; V gene: TRBV7-9; D gene: .; J gene: TRBJ1-5
CDR3 protein: CATSGTHRRDEQFF; CDR3 DNA: TGTGCCACCAGCGGTACCCACAGGAGGGATGAGCAGTTCTTC; clone size: .; V gene: TRBV15; D gene: .; J gene: TRBJ2-1
CDR3 protein: CASSYSTSAYEQYF; CDR3 DNA: TGTGCCAGCAGTTACTCGACTAGCGCCTACGAGCAGTACTTC; clone size: many; V gene: TRBV6-2/TRBV6-3; D gene: TRBD2; J gene: TRBJ2-7
CDR3 protein: CAISHTGTGSTEAFF; CDR3 DNA: TGTGCCATCAGTCACACCGGGACAGGGTCCACTGAAGCTTTCTTT; clone size: .; V gene: TRBV10-3; D gene: TRBD1; J gene: TRBJ1-1
CDR3 protein: CASSQDGEGSGNTIYF; CDR3 DNA: TGTGCCAGCAGCCAAGATGGGGAGGGCTCTGGAAACACCATATATTTT; clone size: many; V gene: TRBV4-2; D gene: .; J gene: TRBJ1-3
CDR3 protein: CASRGGAGGYYEQYF; CDR3 DNA: TGTGCCAGCAGAGGGGGTGCGGGAGGTTATTACGAGCAGTACTTC; clone size: .; V gene: TRBV11-2; D gene: TRBD2; J gene: TRBJ2-7
CDR3 protein: CASSSTGWYVQNIQYF; CDR3 DNA: TGCGCCAGCAGCTCCACAGGGTGGTACGTGCAAAACATTCAGTACTTC; clone size: .; V gene: TRBV10-2; D gene: .; J gene: TRBJ2-4
CDR3 protein: CAISEFRTGMNTEAFF; CDR3 DNA: TGTGCCATCAGTGAGTTTCGGACAGGGATGAACACTGAAGCTTTCTTT; clone size: few; V gene: TRBV10-3; D gene: TRBD1; J gene: TRBJ1-1
CDR3 protein: CASSPDDATSGYNEQFF; CDR3 DNA: TGTGCCAGCTCACCAGATGATGCGACTAGCGGATACAATGAGCAGTTCTTC; clone size: .; V gene: TRBV18; D gene: TRBD2; J gene: TRBJ2-1
CDR3 protein: CASSLEANQPQHF; CDR3 DNA: TGTGCCAGCAGCTTAGAGGCAAATCAGCCCCAGCATTTT; clone size: .; V gene: TRBV11-2; D gene: .; J gene: TRBJ1-5
CDR3 protein: CASSFGTGSWAGELFF; CDR3 DNA: TGCGCCAGCAGCTTTGGGACAGGGTCCTGGGCCGGGGAGCTGTTTTTT; clone size: .; V gene: TRBV5-1; D gene: TRBD1; J gene: TRBJ2-2
CDR3 protein: CASSLTGITGELFF; CDR3 DNA: TGTGCTAGCAGCTTAACGGGAATTACCGGGGAGCTGTTTTTT; clone size: .; V gene: TRBV7-7; D gene: .; J gene: TRBJ2-2
CDR3 protein: CASSSGTGVFGVYEQYF; CDR3 DNA: TGTGCCAGCAGTTCGGGGACAGGGGTTTTTGGGGTCTACGAGCAGTACTTC; clone size: few; V gene: TRBV28; D gene: TRBD1; J gene: TRBJ2-7
CDR3 protein: CASRPGRGLNEQYF; CDR3 DNA: TGTGCCAGCAGACCGGGCCGGGGTCTTAACGAGCAGTACTTC; clone size: many; V gene: TRBV27; D gene: .; J gene: TRBJ2-7
CDR3 protein: CASSRGLGKSEAFF; CDR3 DNA: TGTGCCAGCAGCCGGGGGTTGGGTAAGTCTGAAGCTTTCTTT; clone size: .; V gene: TRBV7-2; D gene: .; J gene: TRBJ1-1
CDR3 protein: CASSQGTGGGETQYF; CDR3 DNA: TGTGCCAGCAGCCAAGGGACAGGGGGGGGAGAGACCCAGTACTTC; clone size: .; V gene: TRBV3-1/TRBV3-2; D gene: TRBD1; J gene: TRBJ2-5
CDR3 protein: CASRTGGTEAFF; CDR3 DNA: TGTGCCAGCAGGACAGGGGGGACTGAAGCTTTCTTT; clone size: .; V gene: TRBV6-5; D gene: TRBD1; J gene: TRBJ1-1
CDR3 protein: CASSVQGQLSNEQFF; CDR3 DNA: TGTGCCAGCTCGGTACAGGGGCAGCTTTCCAATGAGCAGTTCTTC; clone size: few; V gene: TRBV18; D gene: TRBD1; J gene: TRBJ2-1
CDR3 protein: CASSEALGVARGISSTDTQYF; CDR3 DNA: TGTGCCAGCAGTGAAGCTTTGGGCGTTGCGCGGGGCATCAGCAGCACAGATACGCAGTATTTT; clone size: .; V gene: TRBV6-1; D gene: .; J gene: TRBJ2-3
CDR3 protein: CASSQEGGNFLTDTQYF; CDR3 DNA: TGTGCCAGCAGCCAAGAAGGCGGAAACTTTCTCACAGATACGCAGTATTTT; clone size: .; V gene: TRBV14; D gene: .; J gene: TRBJ2-3
CDR3 protein: CASSATDRGLTGNTIYF; CDR3 DNA: TGCGCCAGCAGTGCCACGGACAGGGGGCTTACGGGAAACACCATATATTTT; clone size: few; V gene: TRBV10-1; D gene: TRBD1; J gene: TRBJ1-3
CDR3 protein: CASSVLAGRTGELFF; CDR3 DNA: TGTGCCAGCAGCGTGCTAGCGGGAAGGACCGGGGAGCTGTTTTTT; clone size: .; V gene: TRBV9; D gene: TRBD2; J gene: TRBJ2-2
CDR3 protein: CASSLIATDSYEQYF; CDR3 DNA: TGTGCCAGCAGCCTAATCGCGACTGACTCCTACGAGCAGTACTTC; clone size: .; V gene: TRBV7-9; D gene: .; J gene: TRBJ2-7
CDR3 protein: CATSEGRYQETQYF; CDR3 DNA: TGTGCCACCAGTGAGGGCAGGTACCAAGAGACCCAGTACTTC; clone size: once; V gene: TRBV24-1; D gene: .; J gene: TRBJ2-5
CDR3 protein: CASSTRDSRGGGYTF; CDR3 DNA: TGTGCCAGTAGTACAAGGGACTCTCGCGGAGGTGGCTACACCTTC; clone size: .; V gene: TRBV19; D gene: .; J gene: TRBJ1-2
CDR3 protein: CATSDLAGPIGALHF; CDR3 DNA: TGTGCCACCAGTGATTTGGCAGGGCCCATTGGGGCCCTCCACTTT; clone size: few; V gene: TRBV24-1; D gene: .; J gene: TRBJ1-6
CDR3 protein: CASSPGTGDWETQYF; CDR3 DNA: TGTGCCAGCAGCCCGGGGACAGGCGATTGGGAGACCCAGTACTTC; clone size: .; V gene: TRBV11-2; D gene: TRBD1; J gene: TRBJ2-5
CDR3 protein: CASLIGGLSSPLHF; CDR3 DNA: TGTGCCAGTCTCATCGGGGGTCTCAGTTCACCCCTCCACTTT; clone size: once; V gene: TRBV9; D gene: .; J gene: TRBJ1-6
CDR3 protein: CASSFFPQGDNSPLHF; CDR3 DNA: TGTGCCAGCAGTTTCTTCCCCCAGGGGGATAATTCACCCCTCCACTTT; clone size: .; V gene: TRBV28; D gene: TRBD1; J gene: TRBJ1-6
CDR3 protein: CASSRGGLFEQYF; CDR3 DNA: TGTGCCAGCAGCCGGGGGGGATTATTCGAGCAGTACTTC; clone size: .; V gene: TRBV7-2; D gene: TRBD2; J gene: TRBJ2-7
CDR3 protein: CASSEGLSNTGELFF; CDR3 DNA: TGTGCCAGCAGCGAGGGACTCTCGAACACCGGGGAGCTGTTTTTT; clone size: .; V gene: TRBV11-2; D gene: .; J gene: TRBJ2-2
CDR3 protein: CSASKWDRNYNEQFF; CDR3 DNA: TGCAGTGCAAGTAAGTGGGACAGGAACTACAATGAGCAGTTCTTC; clone size: .; V gene: TRBV20-1; D gene: TRBD1; J gene: TRBJ2-1
CDR3 protein: CASTRAGQANSPLHF; CDR3 DNA: TGTGCCAGTACCCGGGCGGGACAGGCCAATTCACCCCTCCACTTT; clone size: .; V gene: TRBV19; D gene: TRBD1; J gene: TRBJ1-6
CDR3 protein: CASRGDRVVVTTQYF; CDR3 DNA: TGTGCCAGCAGGGGGGACAGGGTTGTCGTAACGACCCAGTACTTC; clone size: .; V gene: TRBV25-1; D gene: TRBD1; J gene: TRBJ2-5